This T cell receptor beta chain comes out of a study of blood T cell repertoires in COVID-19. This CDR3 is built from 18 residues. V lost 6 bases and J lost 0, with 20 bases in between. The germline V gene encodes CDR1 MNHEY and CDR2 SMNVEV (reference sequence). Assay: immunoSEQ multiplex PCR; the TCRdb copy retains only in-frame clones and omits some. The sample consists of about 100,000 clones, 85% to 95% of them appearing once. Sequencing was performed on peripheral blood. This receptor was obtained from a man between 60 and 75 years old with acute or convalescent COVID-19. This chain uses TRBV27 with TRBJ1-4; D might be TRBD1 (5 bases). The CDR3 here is CASSLDSGNWATNEKLFF. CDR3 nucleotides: TGTGCCAGCAGCCTAGACTCAGGGAACTGGGCAACTAATGAAAAACTGTTTTTT.